Following are 25 T cell receptor beta chains from one sample sequenced in a study of technical replicates of blood from a few donors. Measured with immunoSEQ multiplex PCR; TCRdb has only the in-frame clones, and not every one. The sample shows 98,000 or so clones, approximately 95% of them seen only once. Specimen: T cells isolated from PBMCs. The receptor source for this set is a human donor in good health.

The V and J genes are TRBV7-6 and TRBJ2-3; 8 bases map to TRBD2. CDR3 length: 17 residues. Per germline, CDR1 SGHVS and CDR2 FNYEAQ. V lost 1 base, J lost 4 bases, and 10 bases stayed unmatched. CDR3 region: CASSLGTAREAADTQYF. CDR3 in DNA: TGTGCCAGCAGCTTAGGAACGGCGCGGGAGGCAGCAGATACGCAGTATTTT.

The chain employs TRBV27 and TRBJ1-2, with a weak D call TRBD1 (6 bases). V was cut by 2 bases and J by 5 bases, with 18 bases left in between. Germline CDR1 MNHEY, CDR2 SMNVEV (reference sequence). The CDR3 contains 16 residues. For the CDR3, the DNA is TGTGCCAGCAGTTTAAAAGGGGTGGGAGGGGGATATGGCTACACCTTC. It is translated as CASSLKGVGGGYGYTF.

This chain joins TRBV5-8 and TRBJ2-7, with TRBD1 matching 7 bases. This CDR3 is built from 14 residues. Germline CDR1 and CDR2: SGHTS and YDEGEE. Trimming at V came to 4 bases and at J to 6 bases, leaving 10 bases not matched to a gene. In nucleotides, the CDR3 is TGTGCCAGCAGCCCGACAGGGATCTTAAGCGAGCAGTACTTC. Protein product: CASSPTGILSEQYF.

This clone appeared once. V and J are TRBV5-4 and TRBJ2-2, with 12 positions matching TRBD2. The CDR3 length is 15 residues. V lost 4 bases to trimming and J lost 6 bases; unmatched junction nucleotides: 4. From germline, CDR1 is SGHNT and CDR2 YYREEE (reference sequence). CDR3 in DNA: TGTGCCAGCAGCCGACTAGCGGGGGATCCCGGGGAGCTGTTTTTT. The encoded protein is CASSRLAGDPGELFF.

The chain recombines TRBV14 with TRBJ1-6; D gene unclear. CDR3 length: 14 amino acids. The germline gives CDR1 SGHDN, CDR2 FVKESK. The ends were cut back, 6 bases at V and 10 bases at J, with 16 bases in the middle. The CDR3 DNA is TGTGCCAGCAGTCGCATCGGGATCAAATCACCCCTCCACTTT. Amino acids: CASSRIGIKSPLHF.

This clone has only one observation. V and J are TRBV6-1 and TRBJ1-5; D unclear. This CDR3 spans 13 amino acids. CDR1 is MNHNS, CDR2 SASEGT, per germline. V lost 7 bases and J lost 5, with 12 bases in between. The CDR3 nucleotides are TGTGCCAGCAATGGGCAGGATTATCAGCCCCAGCATTTT. Its protein is CASNGQDYQPQHF.

This clone was seen a single time. This sequence joins TRBV27 and TRBJ2-1; tentatively, D is TRBD2 (5 bases). This CDR3 region has 14 residues. Per germline, CDR1 MNHEY and CDR2 SMNVEV (reference sequence). V was pared by 3 bases and J by 1 base, with 7 bases between. CDR3 residues: CASSFRGSYNEQFF. In DNA, the CDR3 is TGTGCCAGCAGTTTTCGAGGGTCCTACAATGAGCAGTTCTTC.

The rearrangement links TRBV4-1 to TRBJ1-5; the D is unclear. V was clipped by 0 bases and J by 0 bases, with 6 bases between them. The CDR3 covers 15 residues. Germline CDR1 MGHRA, CDR2 YSYEKL. DNA for the CDR3: TGCGCCAGCAGCCAAGATCAGGATAGCAATCAGCCCCAGCATTTT. Its protein product is CASSQDQDSNQPQHF.

This sequence joins TRBV5-1 and TRBJ1-4, with D hard to call. The germline V gene encodes CDR1 SGHRS and CDR2 YFSETQ. The CDR3 runs 14 residues. The ends were cut back, 4 bases at V and 4 bases at J, with 11 bases in the middle. The CDR3 protein is CASSRGGSNEKLFF. CDR3 sequence (DNA): TGCGCCAGCAGCCGCGGAGGCAGTAATGAAAAACTGTTTTTT.

This clone was picked up one time. The chain links TRBV5-1 to TRBJ2-2, with 7 bases lining up with TRBD1. The CDR3 is 15 residues long. Per the germline V gene, CDR1 is SGHRS and CDR2 is YFSETQ. After removal of 3 bases from V and 2 bases from J, the junction contained 4 bases not matched to a gene. CDR3 nucleotides: TGCGCCAGCAGCTGGGACAGCCCCAACACCGGGGAGCTGTTTTTT. This translates into CASSWDSPNTGELFF.

This chain connects TRBV2 to TRBJ2-4; maybe TRBD2 (5 bases). V gave up 6 bases and J gave up 8 bases, with 20 bases separating them. The CDR3 is 15 amino acids. Germline lookup yields CDR1 SNHLY and CDR2 FYNNEI. CDR3 protein: CASRNSMGFGDIQYF. The CDR3 region has the DNA TGTGCCAGCAGGAACAGCATGGGATTCGGGGACATTCAGTACTTC.

This chain links TRBV2 with TRBJ2-1; TRBD2 aligns across 7 bases. The V gene's germline CDR1 is SNHLY and CDR2 FYNNEI. CDR3 length: 12 residues. V trimming: 5 bases; J trimming: 11 bases; junction bases outside the gene matches: 6. The CDR3, as DNA: TGTGCCAGCAGTCCTCCGGGGGGAAAGCAGTTCTTC. Residues: CASSPPGGKQFF.

This chain joins TRBV5-6 and TRBJ2-4; perhaps TRBD1 as D (6 bases). Germline CDR1 SGHDT, CDR2 YYEEEE. The CDR3 loop spans 13 amino acids. Deletions cut 4 bases from V and 5 bases from J, with 10 bases between. In DNA form, the CDR3 reads TGTGCCAGCAGCCTGGGACACGAAAACATTCAGTACTTC. Translating it yields CASSLGHENIQYF.

This clone was seen once. V usage is TRBV7-3 and J usage is TRBJ2-1; 13 nucleotides align to TRBD2. CDR3 length: 18 residues. The V gene end was trimmed by 4 bases and the J gene end by 0 bases; junction bases not matched to a gene: 6. The germline V gene encodes CDR1 SGHTA and CDR2 FQGTGA. For the CDR3, the DNA is TGTGCCAGCAGCTCAGGACTAGCGGGGGATAGCTCCTACAATGAGCAGTTCTTC. Amino acid sequence: CASSSGLAGDSSYNEQFF.

The chain has TRBV5-1 and TRBJ2-5; TRBD2 matches 10 bases. The CDR3 consists of 16 residues. The germline V gene has CDR1 SGHRS and CDR2 YFSETQ. V was pared by 4 bases and J by 5 bases, with 11 bases of the junction left unmatched. The CDR3 DNA sequence: TGCGCCAGCAGCCAAGGAGGAGTAGCGGGGGGCGAGACCCAGTACTTC. Amino acid sequence: CASSQGGVAGGETQYF.

The V gene is TRBV19, the J gene TRBJ1-3; 7 nucleotides align to TRBD1. V shed 9 bases, J shed 6 bases, and the junction held 14 bases outside the gene matches. Germline V gives CDR1 LNHDA, CDR2 SQIVND (reference sequence). The CDR3 is 15 residues long. Written as DNA, the CDR3 is TGTGCCAGCCGGCCAGGGGGACCTACATTAAACACCATATATTTT. Amino acid sequence: CASRPGGPTLNTIYF. The full variable domain, in which reference TRBV19 and TRBJ1-3 provide the parts outside the CDR3, is DGGITQSPKYLFRKEGQNVTLSCEQNLNHDAMYWYRQDPGQGLRLIYYSQIVNDFQKGDIAEGYSVSREKKESFPLTVTSAQKNPTAFYLCASRPGGPTLNTIYFGEGSWLTVV.

The chain is built from TRBV7-9 and TRBJ2-7; TRBD1 is a possible D gene (6 bases). The germline V gene encodes CDR1 SEHNR and CDR2 FQNEAQ (reference sequence). The CDR3 has 13 amino acids. The ends were cut back, 5 bases at V and 7 bases at J, with 15 bases in the middle. The CDR3 region has the DNA TGTGCCAGCAGCGATGGACAGCCTCAAGAGCAGTACTTC. Translation gives CASSDGQPQEQYF. Full variable domain (outside the CDR3, taken from reference TRBV7-9 and TRBJ2-7): DTGVSQNPRHKITKRGQNVTFRCDPISEHNRLYWYRQTLGQGPEFLTYFQNEAQLEKSRLLSDRFSAERPKGSFSTLEIQRTEQGDSAMYLCASSDGQPQEQYFGPGTRLTVT.

The V gene is TRBV5-1, the J gene TRBJ2-7; D gene uncertain. V shed 2 bases and J shed 6 bases, with 18 bases lying between them. The germline CDR1 and CDR2 sequences are SGHRS and YFSETQ. This CDR3 is 15 amino acids long. The chain's CDR3 is CASSFGFSDSGEQYF. The CDR3 nucleotides read TGCGCCAGCAGCTTCGGGTTCTCGGATAGTGGCGAGCAGTACTTC.

The chain employs TRBV5-4 and TRBJ1-2, with TRBD1 matching 8 bases. Germline V lookup: CDR1 SGHNT, CDR2 YYREEE (reference sequence). The CDR3 has 15 residues. The ends lost 4 bases at V and 0 bases at J; junction bases unmatched: 5. CDR3 region: CASSRGQGANYGYTF. Here the CDR3 DNA reads TGTGCCAGCAGCAGAGGACAGGGCGCTAACTATGGCTACACCTTC. Variable domain in full (rest from reference TRBV5-4 and TRBJ1-2): ETGVTQSPTHLIKTRGQQVTLRCSSQSGHNTVSWYQQALGQGPQFIFQYYREEENGRGNFPPRFSGLQFPNYSSELNVNALELDDSALYLCASSRGQGANYGYTFGSGTRLTVV.

In nucleotides, the CDR3 is TGTGCCAGCAGCCCGTCCGCGGGGGTTCGCACAGATACGCAGTATTTT. Amino acids: CASSPSAGVRTDTQYF. The chain combines TRBV7-3 with TRBJ2-3, with 7 bases identical to TRBD2. V was clipped by 5 bases and J by 1 base; unmatched bases: 9. CDR1 is SGHTA, CDR2 FQGTGA, per germline. This CDR3 has 16 residues.

This rearrangement joins TRBV7-9 to TRBJ2-7; D is perhaps TRBD1 (5 bases). The CDR3 is 12 amino acids. CDR1 and CDR2 (germline): SEHNR, FQNEAQ (reference sequence). With 5 bases removed from V and 5 bases from J, the gap between germline ends came to 10 bases. The CDR3 protein is CASSRSGHEQYF. The CDR3 DNA reads as TGTGCCAGCAGCCGGTCAGGGCACGAGCAGTACTTC.

J is TRBJ2-7 and V is TRBV28, with D tentatively TRBD2 (7 bases). The V end lost 10 bases, the J end lost 4 bases, and 17 bases lay between the germline ends. The CDR3 loop spans 13 amino acids. CDR1 is MDHEN and CDR2 is SYDVKM in the germline V gene. The CDR3 nucleotides read TGTGCCACCAGAGGGGGGGGCGGGTACGAGCAGTACTTC. It is translated as CATRGGGGYEQYF.

The V and J genes are TRBV27 and TRBJ2-5; 7 bases are shared with TRBD1. This CDR3 spans 13 amino acids. Germline CDR1 reads MNHEY; CDR2 reads SMNVEV (reference sequence). J gave up 2 bases and V 6 bases, and 3 bases lay outside the gene matches. The CDR3 bases are TGTGCCAGCAGACCGGACAGGCAAGAGACCCAGTACTTC. Its translation is CASRPDRQETQYF.

This chain connects TRBV27 to TRBJ2-1; TRBD2 matches 7 bases. In germline, CDR1 is MNHEY, CDR2 SMNVEV (reference sequence). This CDR3 region has 15 residues. The junction had 11 bases not matched to a gene; V was cut back by 3 bases and J by 9 bases. The CDR3 DNA follows: TGTGCCAGCAGTTTTCGGAAGGCGGGAGTTAGTGAGCAGTTCTTC. Its translation is CASSFRKAGVSEQFF.

The genes are TRBV19 and TRBJ2-7, with a tentative D call TRBD2 (6 bases). This CDR3 is 17 amino acids long. Trimming cost V 1 base and J 3 bases, with 19 bases left between them. Germline V gives CDR1 LNHDA, CDR2 SQIVND (reference sequence). CDR3 DNA: TGTGCCAGTAGTATAGGAATCGCCGGGAGCCGACTCTACGAGCAGTACTTC. Encoded protein: CASSIGIAGSRLYEQYF.